These 32 T cell receptor beta chains originate from one sample sequenced in a study of blood T cell repertoires in COVID-19. Produced via immunoSEQ multiplex PCR; TCRdb's table is partial and in-frame only. Here the sample spans fewer than 250,000 clones, more than 80% being singletons. Sequenced sample: PBMCs or T cells enriched from blood (not recorded which). These TCRs come from a woman aged 18-30 years who had recovered from COVID-19.

This clone has just a few counts. The genes are TRBV2 and TRBJ2-7; TRBD2 might be the D (5 bases). The V and J ends lost 6 bases and 1 base respectively, with 16 bases between them. Germline values: CDR1 SNHLY, CDR2 FYNNEI. There are 15 residues in the CDR3. CDR3 protein: CASRLRDSFSYEQYF. The CDR3 DNA reads as TGTGCCAGCAGGCTACGGGATTCCTTTTCCTACGAGCAGTACTTC. Looking up the rest from reference TRBV2 and TRBJ2-7 gives the full variable domain: EPEVTQTPSHQVTQMGQEVILRCVPISNHLYFYWYRQILGQKVEFLVSFYNNEISEKSEIFDDQFSVERPDGSNFTLKIRSTKLEDSAMYFCASRLRDSFSYEQYFGPGTRLTVT.

The V call is TRBV12-3 or TRBV12-4, the J call TRBJ1-2, with 7 nucleotides matching TRBD1. CDR3 length equals 12 residues. The CDR3 here is CTCGTASYGYTF. The DNA of the CDR3 is TGTACTTGCGGGACAGCCAGCTATGGCTACACCTTC.

The CDR3 is CASSGSGGYGYTF. The DNA of the CDR3 is TGTGCCAGCAGCGGATCAGGGGGGTATGGCTACACCTTC. The chain recombines TRBV9 with TRBJ1-2, with 7 bases fitting TRBD1. Germline V gene lookup returns CDR1 SGDLS and CDR2 YYNGEE. The CDR3 consists of 13 residues. V trimming: 3 bases; J trimming: 5 bases; junction bases outside the gene matches: 4.

This clone was picked up one time. V is TRBV3-1 (or the pseudogene TRBV3-2) and J is TRBJ1-1, with D possibly being TRBD1 (5 bases). The CDR3 has 11 amino acids. The germline V and J ends were trimmed by 3 bases and 8 bases, with 7 bases remaining between them. Germline CDR1 LGHDT, CDR2 YNNKEL (reference sequence). CDR3 in amino acids: CASSQKGEAFF. The CDR3 DNA sequence: TGTGCCAGCAGCCAGAAGGGGGAAGCTTTCTTT.

The genes are TRBV9 and TRBJ2-2; D might be TRBD1 (5 bases). Between the trimmed V and J ends, which lost 1 base and 3 bases, there was a span of 10 bases. This CDR3 is 15 amino acids long. Germline V gene lookup returns CDR1 SGDLS and CDR2 YYNGEE. This chain's CDR3 is CASSVFPGYTGELFF. The DNA of the CDR3 is TGTGCCAGCAGCGTATTCCCAGGGTACACCGGGGAGCTGTTTTTT. The whole variable domain, filled in from reference TRBV9 and TRBJ2-2, reads DSGVTQTPKHLITATGQRVTLRCSPRSGDLSVYWYQQSLDQGLQFLIQYYNGEERAKGNILERFSAQQFPDLHSELNLSSLELGDSALYFCASSVFPGYTGELFFGEGSRLTVL.

This chain connects TRBV6-5 to TRBJ2-1, with 13 bases aligning to TRBD2. With V trimmed by 6 bases and J by 15 bases, 8 bases remained unmatched. Germline loops: CDR1 MNHEY, CDR2 SVGAGI. This CDR3 is built from 13 residues. This CDR3 reads CASSPLAGGPRFF. The CDR3 DNA sequence: TGTGCCAGCAGCCCACTAGCGGGGGGGCCAAGGTTCTTC.

The gene calls are TRBV28 and TRBJ1-2; 7 bases match TRBD1. Germline CDR1 is MDHEN and CDR2 is SYDVKM. V lost 5 bases to trimming and J lost 8 bases; unmatched junction nucleotides: 8. The CDR3 runs 13 residues. The CDR3 nucleotides read TGTGCCAGCAGTGAGCGACAGGGACGGGGCTACACCTTC. It is translated as CASSERQGRGYTF.

The count of this clone is one. The chain joins TRBV30 to TRBJ1-1, with D perhaps TRBD1 (5 bases). The CDR3 loop spans 16 amino acids. Trimming removed 2 bases at V and 6 bases at J, with 22 bases between. The V gene's germline CDR1 is GTSNPN and CDR2 SVGIG (reference sequence). CDR3 residues: CAWSKGLIGANAEAFF. The CDR3 region has the DNA TGTGCCTGGAGTAAGGGTTTAATAGGGGCTAACGCTGAAGCTTTCTTT.

The chain employs TRBV30 and TRBJ1-2; 9 positions match TRBD1. J gave up 4 bases and V 4 bases, and 7 bases lay outside the gene matches. This CDR3 spans 14 amino acids. Germline lookup yields CDR1 GTSNPN and CDR2 SVGIG (reference sequence). Here the CDR3 reads CAWKGQGSTYGYTF. For the CDR3, the DNA is TGTGCCTGGAAAGGACAGGGGTCCACCTATGGCTACACCTTC.

The chain combines TRBV30 with TRBJ2-5, with D possibly being TRBD1 (5 bases). The V gene lost 5 bases and the J gene lost 0 bases, with 13 bases spanning the gap. Germline assignment: CDR1 GTSNPN and CDR2 SVGIG (reference sequence). The CDR3 has 14 amino acids. CDR3 region: CAWDRQLYQETQYF. Here the CDR3 DNA reads TGTGCCTGGGATAGACAGTTGTACCAAGAGACCCAGTACTTC.

The chain carries TRBV18 and TRBJ2-5, with D unresolved. The V gene lost 6 bases and the J gene lost 5 bases, with 10 bases spanning the gap. The CDR3 is made up of 12 amino acids. The germline CDR1 and CDR2 sequences are KGHSH and LQKENI. CDR3 coding DNA: TGTGCCAGCTCTGGTTCTAGGGAGACCCAGTACTTC. Translation gives CASSGSRETQYF. Drawing the rest from reference TRBV18 and TRBJ2-5, the complete variable domain is NAGVMQNPRHLVRRRGQEARLRCSPMKGHSHVYWYRQLPEEGLKFMVYLQKENIIDESGMPKERFSAEFPKEGPSILRIQQVVRGDSAAYFCASSGSRETQYFGPGTRLLVL.

About this clone: One junction end does not reproduce the germline sequence, and a read error may be involved. CDR3 sequence: CASTLGGILGYGYTF. In DNA, the CDR3 is TGTGCCAGCACCTTGGGAGGGATCCTTGGCTATGGCTACACCTTC. The chain combines TRBV5-4 with TRBJ1-2, with D unresolved. This CDR3 has 15 residues. Germline V lookup: CDR1 SGHNT, CDR2 YYREEE (reference sequence).

The chain combines TRBV30 with TRBJ1-6, with D possibly matching TRBD1 (5 bases). The CDR3 runs to 14 residues. Trimming shortened V by 4 bases and J by 9 bases, and 16 bases separated the two germline ends. Germline V CDR1 and CDR2: GTSNPN, SVGIG (reference sequence). The CDR3 nucleotides read TGTGCCTGGAACTCCCAGGGAGGTGGTTCACCCCTCCACTTT. Translated, it gives CAWNSQGGGSPLHF.

The V and J genes are TRBV7-2 and TRBJ1-2; 8 bases align to TRBD1. The CDR3 has 14 amino acids. Germline V gives CDR1 SGHTA, CDR2 FQGNSA. Trimming took 6 bases from V and 7 from J; bases not matched to a gene: 10. The CDR3 loop is CASSRTGGYGGYTF. The CDR3 nucleotides are TGTGCCAGCAGTCGTACAGGGGGTTATGGTGGCTACACCTTC.

The gene calls are TRBV2 and TRBJ1-6, with D hard to call. The CDR3 is made up of 14 amino acids. CDR1 and CDR2 (germline): SNHLY, FYNNEI. V shed 3 bases and J shed 4 bases, with 7 bases lying between them. CDR3 in DNA: TGTGCCAGCAGTGATCAGATTTATAATTCACCCCTCCACTTT. Protein: CASSDQIYNSPLHF.

In DNA, the CDR3 is TGTGCCAGTGATAGCCTAGAGAGAAGCAATCAGCCCCAGCATTTT. It codes for CASDSLERSNQPQHF. V and J are TRBV19 and TRBJ1-5, with D hard to call. This CDR3 comprises 15 residues. Trimming removed 8 bases at V and 1 base at J, with 15 bases between. Germline V gives CDR1 LNHDA, CDR2 SQIVND (reference sequence).

CDR3 nucleotide sequence: TGTGCCAGCCGAGTTGGACAGGGGGTAGGCGGCTACACCTTC. It is translated as CASRVGQGVGGYTF. The J gene is TRBJ1-2, the V gene TRBV2, with 10 bases matching TRBD1. The V gene end was trimmed by 8 bases and the J gene end by 8 bases; junction bases not matched to a gene: 11. The CDR3 length is 14 residues. Germline V gene lookup returns CDR1 SNHLY and CDR2 FYNNEI.

In its sample, this clone was seen a few times. V usage is TRBV7-9 and J usage is TRBJ1-2; D is ambiguous. Per germline, CDR1 SEHNR and CDR2 FQNEAQ (reference sequence). This CDR3 has 15 residues. Trimming removed 1 base at V and 2 bases at J, with 11 bases between. Written as DNA, the CDR3 is TGTGCCAGCAGCTTAGGGGCCAGCTTAAACTATGGCTACACCTTC. Protein sequence: CASSLGASLNYGYTF.

The chain uses TRBV7-9 and TRBJ1-2; perhaps TRBD1 as D (5 bases). The CDR3 consists of 15 residues. Trimming removed 7 bases from V and 2 bases from J, with 17 bases in between. Germline CDR1 SEHNR, CDR2 FQNEAQ (reference sequence). The CDR3 protein is CASTPLEGINYGYTF. The CDR3 bases are TGTGCCAGCACCCCGTTGGAGGGGATAAACTATGGCTACACCTTC.

V usage is TRBV5-1 and J usage is TRBJ2-2, with 8 bases matching TRBD2. J was trimmed by 5 bases and V by 2 bases; bases with no gene match: 5. The CDR3 runs 15 residues. Germline V gene sequence: CDR1 SGHRS, CDR2 YFSETQ. This chain's CDR3 is CASSFLSGGTGELFF. CDR3 bases: TGCGCCAGCAGCTTCTTAAGCGGGGGAACCGGGGAGCTGTTTTTT. The entire variable domain, with the rest obtained from reference TRBV5-1 and TRBJ2-2, is as follows: KAGVTQTPRYLIKTRGQQVTLSCSPISGHRSVSWYQQTPGQGLQFLFEYFSETQRNKGNFPGRFSGRQFSNSRSEMNVSTLELGDSALYLCASSFLSGGTGELFFGEGSRLTVL.

The chain uses TRBV5-1 and TRBJ1-1; D gene uncertain. The germline CDR1 and CDR2 sequences are SGHRS and YFSETQ. Trimming took 0 bases from V and 0 from J, leaving 6 bases between them. The CDR3 is made up of 14 amino acids. The CDR3 region is CASSLDSMNTEAFF. The CDR3 region has the DNA TGCGCCAGCAGCTTGGACAGCATGAACACTGAAGCTTTCTTT.

V gene TRBV5-1 combines with J gene TRBJ1-2; the D gene is possibly TRBD1 (5 bases). Germline CDR1 reads SGHRS; CDR2 reads YFSETQ. The V end was cut by 0 bases, the J end by 6 bases, with 12 bases between. There are 14 residues in the CDR3. CDR3 in amino acids: CASSLAGPHNGYTF. As DNA, the CDR3 is TGCGCCAGCAGCTTGGCAGGGCCCCACAATGGCTACACCTTC.

This chain uses TRBV2 with TRBJ1-5; D is undetermined. V was shortened by 4 bases and J by 0 bases, with 7 bases between the two germline ends. Germline loops: CDR1 SNHLY, CDR2 FYNNEI. The CDR3 is made up of 14 amino acids. CDR3: CASSGSYSNQPQHF. The CDR3 DNA sequence: TGTGCCAGCAGTGGGTCCTATAGCAATCAGCCCCAGCATTTT. Together with reference TRBV2 and TRBJ1-5, the CDR3 gives the full variable domain: EPEVTQTPSHQVTQMGQEVILRCVPISNHLYFYWYRQILGQKVEFLVSFYNNEISEKSEIFDDQFSVERPDGSNFTLKIRSTKLEDSAMYFCASSGSYSNQPQHFGDGTRLSIL.

This clone was seen just once. This rearrangement joins TRBV10-3 to TRBJ2-2, with D possibly matching TRBD1 (7 bases). The CDR3 is made up of 16 amino acids. Trimming stripped 3 bases from V and 3 bases from J, with 14 bases between. The V gene's germline CDR1 is ENHRY and CDR2 SYGVKD. DNA of the CDR3: TGTGCCATCAGTGACGGATCCAGGGGGGACACCGGGGAGCTGTTTTTT. Amino acids: CAISDGSRGDTGELFF.

The chain combines TRBV28 with TRBJ2-7, with D possibly being TRBD2 (7 bases). The CDR3 length is 14 residues. V lost 6 bases and J lost 4, with 16 bases in between. Germline V gene data show CDR1 as MDHEN and CDR2 as SYDVKM. Here the CDR3 reads CASSPGGPGYEQYF. The CDR3 DNA reads as TGTGCCAGCAGCCCCGGGGGGCCGGGATACGAGCAGTACTTC.

The V and J genes are TRBV9 and TRBJ2-3; 8 positions agree with TRBD2. There are 16 residues in the CDR3. V trimming: 2 bases; J trimming: 2 bases; junction bases outside the gene matches: 7. Per germline, CDR1 SGDLS and CDR2 YYNGEE. The DNA for the CDR3 is TGTGCCAGCAGCGTGACGAGAGCGGGGGCCACAGATACGCAGTATTTT. As protein: CASSVTRAGATDTQYF.

The chain uses TRBV9 and TRBJ2-2; 7 bases fit TRBD1. Germline loops: CDR1 SGDLS, CDR2 YYNGEE. The V and J ends lost 1 base and 7 bases, in that order; junction bases with no gene match: 4. The CDR3 is 14 residues long. CDR3 residues: CASSVRQGFGELFF. In nucleotides, the CDR3 is TGTGCCAGCAGCGTACGACAGGGATTCGGGGAGCTGTTTTTT.

This clone was seen a few times. This chain uses TRBV5-4 with TRBJ2-2; 7 bases match TRBD1. Germline CDR1 reads SGHNT; CDR2 reads YYREEE (reference sequence). V lost 5 bases to trimming and J lost 4 bases; unmatched junction nucleotides: 5. The CDR3 length is 14 residues. For the CDR3, the DNA is TGTGCCAGCAGGCCGACAGGGACCACCGGGGAGCTGTTTTTT. Amino acid sequence: CASRPTGTTGELFF.

The CDR3 region is CASSPPGTGNEQFF. Here the CDR3 DNA reads TGCGCCAGCAGCCCTCCCGGGACAGGGAATGAGCAGTTCTTC. This rearrangement joins TRBV5-1 to TRBJ2-1; 9 positions agree with TRBD1. Unmatched junction bases numbered 6, after V lost 4 bases and J lost 7 bases. The CDR3 has 14 residues. The germline V gene encodes CDR1 SGHRS and CDR2 YFSETQ.

This chain uses TRBV6-1 with TRBJ2-4, with 8 bases matching TRBD2. The J segment lost 7 bases and the V segment lost 1 base, leaving 12 bases of the junction unmatched. CDR3 length: 17 residues. Germline V gives CDR1 MNHNS, CDR2 SASEGT. The DNA for the CDR3 is TGTGCCAGCAGTGAAGAATCCGGGGGGGGGCTTTCGAACATTCAGTACTTC. It specifies CASSEESGGGLSNIQYF.

This chain uses TRBV19 with TRBJ1-4, with 7 nucleotides matching TRBD1. There are 14 residues in the CDR3. V lost 1 base, J lost 8 bases, and 4 bases stayed unmatched. The germline CDR1 and CDR2 sequences are LNHDA and SQIVND (reference sequence). The chain's CDR3 is CASSIGDREEKLFF. The DNA for the CDR3 is TGTGCCAGTAGTATAGGTGACAGGGAGGAAAAACTGTTTTTT.

The chain combines TRBV10-3 with TRBJ2-1; 9 nucleotides agree with TRBD2. Trimming cost V 0 bases and J 4 bases; bases outside gene matches: 4. The CDR3 spans 16 residues. Germline assignment: CDR1 ENHRY and CDR2 SYGVKD. The CDR3 here is CAISESDSGGYNEQFF. The DNA for the CDR3 is TGTGCCATCAGTGAGTCGGATAGCGGGGGTTACAATGAGCAGTTCTTC.